Listed below are T cell receptor beta chains from one sample, sequenced in a study of cytomegalovirus exposure and HLA in healthy donors. Clones were sequenced by immunoSEQ multiplex PCR, and TCRdb holds only the in-frame ones, with some missing. This table has under 250,000 clones, around four fifths appearing once. Source material: PBMCs. These receptors all come from a boy between 2 and 10 years old in good health and CMV-seronegative. Each CDR3 is given with its conserved first and last residue. The D gene is left open where the match is weak. Clone size is not always given. Where it is, it says once, few, many or a class for expanded clones.

clone size	J gene	V gene	D gene	CDR3 length	CDR3 DNA	CDR3 protein
.	TRBJ1-1	TRBV5-4	TRBD1	17	TGTGCCAGCAGCCCCCTGGCGTCAAAGACAGGGGACACTGAAGCTTTCTTT	CASSPLASKTGDTEAFF
.	TRBJ2-7	TRBV11-3	TRBD2	16	TGTGCCAGCAGCTTAAAGGGACTAGCGGGAGACCACGAGCAGTACTTC	CASSLKGLAGDHEQYF
.	TRBJ2-7	TRBV11-3	TRBD1	14	TGTGCCAGCAGCTCCGGACAGGCCGGCAGCGAGCAGTACTTC	CASSSGQAGSEQYF
.	TRBJ2-1	TRBV6-5	TRBD2	15	TGTGCCAGCAGTTCACTAGCGGGAGAGGGTAATGAGCAGTTCTTC	CASSSLAGEGNEQFF
few	TRBJ1-2	TRBV4-1	TRBD1	17	TGCGCCAGCAGCCATCACACCGTGGGACAGGAAAAGTATGGCTACACCTTC	CASSHHTVGQEKYGYTF
.	TRBJ2-1	TRBV9	.	15	TGTGCCAGCAGCGTAGGGCGGACAGCTTACAATGAGCAGTTCTTC	CASSVGRTAYNEQFF
.	TRBJ2-5	TRBV6-5	.	14	TGTGCCAGCAAAAGGGGGAATCTCCAAGAGACCCAGTACTTC	CASKRGNLQETQYF
.	TRBJ1-5	TRBV2	.	15	TGTGCCAGCAGCCTGGACAGTCCTAGCAATCAGCCCCAGCATTTT	CASSLDSPSNQPQHF
.	TRBJ2-7	TRBV10-3	TRBD1	16	TGTGCCATCAGTTCCCCCCCGGGACAGGGGGACTACGAGCAGTACTTC	CAISSPPGQGDYEQYF
.	TRBJ2-5	TRBV10-3	.	14	TGTGCCATCAGTGACGGCGGGATCGGGGAGACCCAGTACTTC	CAISDGGIGETQYF
.	TRBJ2-2	TRBV9	.	16	TGTGCCAGCAGCGTAGATCGGGGGGCATACACCGGGGAGCTGTTTTTT	CASSVDRGAYTGELFF
.	TRBJ2-5	TRBV11-2	TRBD2	15	TGTGCCAGCAGCTCTGGGCTAGCGGGAAGAGAGACCCAGTACTTC	CASSSGLAGRETQYF
.	TRBJ1-2	TRBV20-1	.	11	TGCAGTGCTAGTCGTAAGGGGGGCTACACCTTC	CSASRKGGYTF
.	TRBJ2-1	TRBV6-6	.	14	TGTGCCAGCAGTTACTCCCCCAGGGGCAATGAGCAGTTCTTC	CASSYSPRGNEQFF
.	TRBJ2-3	TRBV13	TRBD2	16	TGTGCCAGCAGCTCCCGACTAGCGGGGCGCACAGATACGCAGTATTTT	CASSSRLAGRTDTQYF
.	TRBJ1-3	TRBV5-4	TRBD1	15	TGTGCCAGCAGCCCCCAGGGGGGAGGAGGAAACACCATATATTTT	CASSPQGGGGNTIYF
.	TRBJ2-7	TRBV6-1	.	15	TGTGCCAGCAGGGGGGGGACAGGAGAAACCTACGAGCAGTACTTC	CASRGGTGETYEQYF
once	TRBJ2-7	TRBV19	.	14	TGTGCCAGTAGTATGGCAGGGCCCTCCTACGAGCAGTACTTC	CASSMAGPSYEQYF
.	TRBJ2-1	TRBV9	.	17	TGTGCCAGCAGCCCCCAGATAGACACCGGCTCCTACAATGAGCAGTTCTTC	CASSPQIDTGSYNEQFF
.	TRBJ1-5	TRBV18	TRBD1	13	TGTGCCAGCTCACCAGCAGGGGGTCAGCCCCAGCATTTT	CASSPAGGQPQHF
.	TRBJ2-4	TRBV29-1	.	14	TGCAGCGTTGGACCGACTGGAGCCAAAAACATTCAGTACTTC	CSVGPTGAKNIQYF
.	TRBJ1-2	TRBV5-6	.	14	TGTGCCAGCAGCCCCCGACAGATATCCTATGGCTACACCTTC	CASSPRQISYGYTF
.	TRBJ2-1	TRBV19	TRBD2	14	TGTGCCAGTGCACTAGCGGGGGGCCCAAGCGAGCAGTTCTTC	CASALAGGPSEQFF
.	TRBJ1-1	TRBV6-1	.	14	TGTGCCAGCAGTGAAAGGGGGGGTATCACTGAAGCTTTCTTT	CASSERGGITEAFF
.	TRBJ2-7	TRBV5-1	.	15	TGCGCCAGCAGCTGGGGTGGGCAGGGCCCTTACGAGCAGTACTTC	CASSWGGQGPYEQYF
once	TRBJ2-3	TRBV19	TRBD2	16	TGTGCCAGTAGTATCACCCGGACTAGGGGCACAGATACGCAGTATTTT	CASSITRTRGTDTQYF
.	TRBJ2-1	TRBV19	.	15	TGTGCCAGTAGTACGGGACAAACGATTATCCATGAGCAGTTCTTC	CASSTGQTIIHEQFF
.	TRBJ2-7	TRBV5-4	TRBD1	13	TGTGCCAGCAGCTTCGGACAGGCCTACGAGCAGTACTTC	CASSFGQAYEQYF
.	TRBJ2-7	TRBV27	.	15	TGTGCCAGCAGTACTAGTTTGGGGGCAGGTAACGAGCAGTACTTC	CASSTSLGAGNEQYF
.	TRBJ1-1	TRBV27	TRBD1	14	TGTGCCAGCAGTTTACGTACAGGGGGCACTGAAGCTTTCTTT	CASSLRTGGTEAFF
.	TRBJ2-5	TRBV2	TRBD2	14	TGTGCCAGCAGCTCAGTTGGGGGGGGAGAGACCCAGTACTTC	CASSSVGGGETQYF
.	TRBJ1-6	TRBV5-1	.	15	TGCGCCAGCAGCTTGGGGAGCAGAAGAAATTCACCCCTCCACTTT	CASSLGSRRNSPLHF
once	TRBJ2-1	TRBV20-1	.	11	TGCAGCGCGTGGTTCTACAATGAGCAGTTCTTC	CSAWFYNEQFF
.	TRBJ2-7	TRBV5-1	TRBD2	16	TGCGCCAGCAGCTTGGAACCGGGACTAGCGGCTTACGAGCAGTACTTC	CASSLEPGLAAYEQYF
.	TRBJ2-7	TRBV6-1	TRBD2	14	TGTGCCAGCAAACTGGGACTAGCGGCCTACGAGCAGTACTTC	CASKLGLAAYEQYF
.	TRBJ1-3	TRBV30	.	11	TGTGCCTGGGCCTCGGGGAACACCATATATTTT	CAWASGNTIYF
.	TRBJ2-7	TRBV19	TRBD2	14	TGTGCCAGTAGTATCTTCGGGAGGGCCTCCGAGCAGTACTTC	CASSIFGRASEQYF
few	TRBJ2-2	TRBV9	TRBD1	17	TGTGCCAGCAGCGACCCGACAGGGCTTATCAACACCGGGGAGCTGTTTTTT	CASSDPTGLINTGELFF
once	TRBJ2-4	TRBV2	TRBD2	15	TGTGCCAGCAGCGTTACTAGCGGGGGGGCCGGAGTTCAGTACTTC	CASSVTSGGAGVQYF
.	TRBJ1-2	TRBV9	.	14	TGTGCCAGCAGCAACGCCGGGACGGGGGAGGGCTACACCTTC	CASSNAGTGEGYTF
.	TRBJ2-1	TRBV29-1	.	13	TGCAGCGTTGAAAGAACAGCCTACAATGAGCAGTTCTTC	CSVERTAYNEQFF
once	TRBJ1-2	TRBV25-1	.	15	TGTGCCAGCAGTGAATATCCCGTTGCTACCTATGGCTACACCTTC	CASSEYPVATYGYTF
.	TRBJ2-1	TRBV27	.	13	TGTGCCAGCAGACAGACCTCCTACAATGAGCAGTTCTTC	CASRQTSYNEQFF
.	TRBJ2-4	TRBV6-5	TRBD1	13	TGTGCCAGCAGTCCCACAGGGGGCAACATTCAGTACTTC	CASSPTGGNIQYF
.	TRBJ2-7	TRBV11-1	.	14	TGTGCCAGCAGCTTAGGGACAGTTAGCGGGGAGCAGTACTTC	CASSLGTVSGEQYF
.	TRBJ2-7	TRBV6-5	.	15	TGTGCCAGCAGTAGGGGCATCGGGGGAGGCTACGAGCAGTACTTC	CASSRGIGGGYEQYF
.	TRBJ1-1	TRBV6-1	.	15	TGTGCCAGTCTGTGGACAGTTTCCCCGGGGACTGAAGCTTTCTTT	CASLWTVSPGTEAFF
.	TRBJ2-2	TRBV6-5	.	16	TGTGCCAGCAGTTATTTTGGGCGCCCGAACACCGGGGAGCTGTTTTTT	CASSYFGRPNTGELFF
once	TRBJ2-1	TRBV27	.	16	TGTGCCAGCAGCATTACTATAGACAGGTCCTACAATGAGCAGTTCTTC	CASSITIDRSYNEQFF
.	TRBJ1-5	TRBV6-1	.	12	TGTGCCAGCAGTGAAGGAGATCAGCCCCAGCATTTT	CASSEGDQPQHF
.	TRBJ2-1	TRBV7-3	TRBD2	17	TGTGCCAGCAGCTTGACTAGCGGGGGGATCTCCTACAATGAGCAGTTCTTC	CASSLTSGGISYNEQFF
.	TRBJ1-1	TRBV5-4	TRBD1	14	TGTGCCAGCAGCCCGGACAGGGGGAGGAGTGAAGCTTTCTTT	CASSPDRGRSEAFF
.	TRBJ1-2	TRBV7-9	TRBD1	13	TGTGCCAGCAGCCCCGGGACAGGGACTGGCTACACCTTC	CASSPGTGTGYTF
.	TRBJ2-7	TRBV9	.	14	TGTGCCAGCAGCGTAGAAGACAGCTCCTACGAGCAGTACTTC	CASSVEDSSYEQYF
.	TRBJ1-6	TRBV14	.	14	TGTGCCAGCAGGAACAGGGCCTATAATTCACCCCTCCACTTT	CASRNRAYNSPLHF